This T cell receptor (beta chain) was profiled in a study of T cell responses to AZD1222 COVID-19 vaccine. Germline-derived CDR1 and CDR2 are SGHNT and YYREEE (reference sequence). V lost 4 bases and J 0 bases, leaving 10 bases between the germline ends. The CDR3 totals 14 residues. The table came from immunoSEQ multiplex PCR; TCRdb's copy has only in-frame clones and leaves some out. In the table there are tens of thousands of clones, more than 75% of which are singletons. The receptor comes from an adult in good health. The sequenced sample was peripheral blood, obtained on day 0 of MenACWY control vaccination. The chain carries TRBV5-4 and TRBJ1-1; D unresolved. Here the CDR3 reads CASSPQDLNTEAFF. CDR3 sequence (DNA): TGTGCCAGCAGCCCGCAGGACCTGAACACTGAAGCTTTCTTT.